This section outlines one TCR beta chain sequence together with its context. The antigen is undetermined. The method was immunoSEQ multiplex PCR; TCRdb's version includes in-frame clones alone and lacks a portion of them. The top ten hold around 3.6% of the sample, which has around 320,000 clones, more than 75% seen once. This entry comes from a study of Ad26.COV2.S vaccination and SARS-CoV-2 variants. Treatment in this sample: 15 to 20 received Ad26.COV2.S at low or high dose, single or two shots; about 5 received placebo; per-sample allocation not given. Day 63 following the first vaccine or placebo injection was when the samples were taken. V lost 5 bases and J lost 3; bases outside the gene matches: 5. This CDR3 has 15 residues. Germline loops: CDR1 MNHEY, CDR2 SVGEGT. Findings and caveats of the study: Relative to placebo recipients, vaccine recipients exhibited elevated spike-specific TCR breadth.

The chain is built from TRBV6-2 or TRBV6-3 and TRBJ1-5; 9 bases agree with TRBD1. The source of this sequence is a person aged 18-60 years who received the Ad26.COV2.S COVID-19 vaccine or a placebo. Sequenced here: peripheral blood, sampled in a trial of Ad26.COV2.S vaccine versus placebo. The CDR3 DNA is TGTGCCAGCAGTCCGGGACAGGGTTTCAATCAGCCCCAGCATTTT. It encodes CASSPGQGFNQPQHF.